The source of this TCR beta chain is a study of T cell responses to AZD1222 COVID-19 vaccine. Points from the study as a whole: AZD1222 recipients seropositive at baseline numbered only 6 or 7. Once two AZD1222 doses were given, Spike-specific TCR breadth and depth went up. The study sampled repertoires only after the peak T cell response.

A remark on this clone: The target antigen is unknown.

Trimming pared 5 bases from V and 5 bases from J, leaving 9 bases between. Germline loops: CDR1 DFQATT, CDR2 SNEGSKA (reference sequence). The CDR3 is 11 residues long. Pooled together were second doses at about 4 or about 12 weeks. Libraries were prepared by immunoSEQ multiplex PCR; TCRdb keeps only in-frame clonotypes and omits some of them. The data show more than 75,000 clones, 90% seen once. The chain has TRBV20-1 and TRBJ1-2; unclear D gene. This specimen consisted of peripheral blood, obtained 28 days after the second AZD1222 dose. This TCR was recovered from an adult who received the AZD1222 COVID-19 vaccine. DNA of the CDR3: TGCAGTGCTTCTATAGGATATGGCTACACCTTC. Translation: CSASIGYGYTF.